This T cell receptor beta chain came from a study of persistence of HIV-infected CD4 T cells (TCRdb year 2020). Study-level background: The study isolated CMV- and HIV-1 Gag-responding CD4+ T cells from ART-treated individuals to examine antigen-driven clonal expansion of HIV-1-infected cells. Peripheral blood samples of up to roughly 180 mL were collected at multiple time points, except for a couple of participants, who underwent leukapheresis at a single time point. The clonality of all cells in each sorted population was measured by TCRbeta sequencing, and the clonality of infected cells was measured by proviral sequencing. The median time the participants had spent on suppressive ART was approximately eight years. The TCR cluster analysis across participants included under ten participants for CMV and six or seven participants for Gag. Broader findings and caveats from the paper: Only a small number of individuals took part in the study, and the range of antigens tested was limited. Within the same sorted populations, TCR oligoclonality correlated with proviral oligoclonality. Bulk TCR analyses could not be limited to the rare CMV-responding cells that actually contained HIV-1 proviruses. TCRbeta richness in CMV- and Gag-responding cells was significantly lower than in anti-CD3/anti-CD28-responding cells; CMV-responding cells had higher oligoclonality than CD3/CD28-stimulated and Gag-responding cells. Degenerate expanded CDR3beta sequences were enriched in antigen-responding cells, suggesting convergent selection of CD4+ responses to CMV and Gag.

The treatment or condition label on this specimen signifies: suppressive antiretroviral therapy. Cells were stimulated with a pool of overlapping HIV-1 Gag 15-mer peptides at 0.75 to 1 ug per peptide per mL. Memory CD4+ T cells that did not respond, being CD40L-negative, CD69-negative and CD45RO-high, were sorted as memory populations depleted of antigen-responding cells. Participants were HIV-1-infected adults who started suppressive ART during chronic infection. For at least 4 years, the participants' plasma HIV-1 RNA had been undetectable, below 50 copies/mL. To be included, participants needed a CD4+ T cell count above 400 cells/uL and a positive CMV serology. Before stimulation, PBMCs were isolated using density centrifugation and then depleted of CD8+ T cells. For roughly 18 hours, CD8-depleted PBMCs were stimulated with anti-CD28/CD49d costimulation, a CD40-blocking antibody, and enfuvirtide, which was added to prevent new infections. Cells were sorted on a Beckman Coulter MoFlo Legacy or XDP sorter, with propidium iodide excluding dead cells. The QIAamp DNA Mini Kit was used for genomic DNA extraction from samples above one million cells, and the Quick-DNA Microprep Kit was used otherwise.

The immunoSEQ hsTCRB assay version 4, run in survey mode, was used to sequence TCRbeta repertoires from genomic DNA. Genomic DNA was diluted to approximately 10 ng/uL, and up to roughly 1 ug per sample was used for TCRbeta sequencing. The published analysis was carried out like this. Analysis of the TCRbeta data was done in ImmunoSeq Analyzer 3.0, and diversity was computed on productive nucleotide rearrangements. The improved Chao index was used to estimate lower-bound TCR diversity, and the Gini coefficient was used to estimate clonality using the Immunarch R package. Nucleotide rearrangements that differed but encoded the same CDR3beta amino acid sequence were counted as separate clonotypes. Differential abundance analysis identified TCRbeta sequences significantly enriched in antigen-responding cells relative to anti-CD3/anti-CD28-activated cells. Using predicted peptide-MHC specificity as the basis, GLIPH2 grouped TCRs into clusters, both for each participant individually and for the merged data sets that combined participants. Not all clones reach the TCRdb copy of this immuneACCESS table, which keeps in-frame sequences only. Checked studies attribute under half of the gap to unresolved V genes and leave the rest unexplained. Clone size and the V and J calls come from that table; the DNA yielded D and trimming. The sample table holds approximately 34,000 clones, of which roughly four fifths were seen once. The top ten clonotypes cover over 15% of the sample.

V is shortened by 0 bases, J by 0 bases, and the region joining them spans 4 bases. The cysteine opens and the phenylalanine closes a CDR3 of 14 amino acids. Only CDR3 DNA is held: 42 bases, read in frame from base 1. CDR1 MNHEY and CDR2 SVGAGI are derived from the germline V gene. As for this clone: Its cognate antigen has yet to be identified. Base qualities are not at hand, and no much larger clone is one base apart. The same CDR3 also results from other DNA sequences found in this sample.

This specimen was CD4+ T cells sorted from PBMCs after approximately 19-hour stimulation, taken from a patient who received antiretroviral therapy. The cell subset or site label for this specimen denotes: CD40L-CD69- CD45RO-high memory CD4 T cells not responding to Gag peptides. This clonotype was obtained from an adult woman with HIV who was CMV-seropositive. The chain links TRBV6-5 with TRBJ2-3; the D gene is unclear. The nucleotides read TGTGCCAGCAGTTACTCTGGCAGCACAGATACGCAGTATTTT. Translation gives CASSYSGSTDTQYF.